Listed here are 7 T cell receptor beta chains from one sample, sequenced in a study of beta chain features in type 1 diabetes. Sequenced material consisted of expressed TCRB transcripts (all of the isolated RNA was reverse transcribed). TCRdb's copy holds only in-frame clones and misses some; the assay was immunoSEQ multiplex PCR. The repertoire includes about 350,000 clones, about 20% of them detected once, and 0.044% sits in the top ten. Sample: naive CD4+ T cells from blood. All receptors come from a woman aged 18-29 years in good health.

This clone was seen a few times. J is TRBJ2-7 and V is TRBV29-1, with 8 positions matching TRBD1. The junction had 5 bases not matched to a gene; V was cut back by 2 bases and J by 2 bases. CDR1 and CDR2 from the germline V gene are SQVTM and ANQGSEA. The length of the CDR3 is 14 residues. CDR3 sequence: CSVEHRGTTYEQYF. As DNA, the CDR3 is TGCAGCGTTGAACACAGGGGGACCACCTACGAGCAGTACTTC.

This clone was recorded a few times. V gene TRBV6-5 combines with J gene TRBJ1-4, with D maybe TRBD1 (6 bases). Trimming removed 8 bases from V and 10 bases from J, with 14 bases in between. CDR3 length: 12 amino acids. Germline V CDR1 and CDR2: MNHEY, SVGAGI. The CDR3 reads CASCFRGGKLFF. The CDR3 bases are TGTGCCAGCTGCTTCAGGGGCGGAAAACTGTTTTTT.

The genes are TRBV30 and TRBJ2-1; 10 positions agree with TRBD2. Germline V gene data show CDR1 as GTSNPN and CDR2 as SVGIG (reference sequence). The ends lost 5 bases at V and 6 bases at J; junction bases unmatched: 7. The CDR3 is made up of 14 amino acids. The CDR3 sequence is CAWGMASGGNEQFF. The DNA of the CDR3 is TGTGCCTGGGGGATGGCTAGCGGGGGCAATGAGCAGTTCTTC.

The V call is TRBV27, the J call TRBJ2-3, with 8 bases aligning to TRBD1. With 4 bases clipped from V and 5 bases from J, the junction kept 11 bases outside the gene matches. CDR3 length: 16 amino acids. Germline-derived CDR1 and CDR2 are MNHEY and SMNVEV (reference sequence). CDR3 sequence: CASSSRGTGILDTQYF. As DNA, the CDR3 is TGTGCCAGCAGTTCACGGGGGACAGGTATACTAGATACGCAGTATTTT.

The CDR3: CASSPLGQGLSGYTF. The CDR3 DNA reads as TGTGCCAGCAGTCCCCTTGGACAGGGGCTGAGTGGCTACACCTTC. This rearrangement joins TRBV27 to TRBJ1-2; 9 bases align to TRBD1. The CDR3 totals 15 residues. Looked up from germline, CDR1 is MNHEY and CDR2 is SMNVEV (reference sequence). J was trimmed by 7 bases and V by 5 bases; bases with no gene match: 11.

The gene calls are TRBV7-9 and TRBJ2-3, with TRBD1 matching 10 bases. Trimming removed 2 bases from V and 3 bases from J; junction bases left unmatched: 5. The CDR3 spans 16 residues. Looked up from germline, CDR1 is SEHNR and CDR2 is FQNEAQ (reference sequence). The DNA for the CDR3 is TGTGCCAGCAGCTTAAGGCAGGGACAGGGGACAGATACGCAGTATTTT. Its translation: CASSLRQGQGTDTQYF.

This clone was picked up a small number of times. This sequence joins TRBV18 and TRBJ2-1, with D perhaps TRBD2 (6 bases). The CDR3 consists of 15 residues. Germline V gene data show CDR1 as KGHSH and CDR2 as LQKENI. V was shortened by 3 bases and J by 0 bases, with 9 bases between the two germline ends. CDR3 amino acids: CASSPGSGSYNEQFF. CDR3 nucleotide sequence: TGTGCCAGCTCACCGGGTAGCGGCTCCTACAATGAGCAGTTCTTC.